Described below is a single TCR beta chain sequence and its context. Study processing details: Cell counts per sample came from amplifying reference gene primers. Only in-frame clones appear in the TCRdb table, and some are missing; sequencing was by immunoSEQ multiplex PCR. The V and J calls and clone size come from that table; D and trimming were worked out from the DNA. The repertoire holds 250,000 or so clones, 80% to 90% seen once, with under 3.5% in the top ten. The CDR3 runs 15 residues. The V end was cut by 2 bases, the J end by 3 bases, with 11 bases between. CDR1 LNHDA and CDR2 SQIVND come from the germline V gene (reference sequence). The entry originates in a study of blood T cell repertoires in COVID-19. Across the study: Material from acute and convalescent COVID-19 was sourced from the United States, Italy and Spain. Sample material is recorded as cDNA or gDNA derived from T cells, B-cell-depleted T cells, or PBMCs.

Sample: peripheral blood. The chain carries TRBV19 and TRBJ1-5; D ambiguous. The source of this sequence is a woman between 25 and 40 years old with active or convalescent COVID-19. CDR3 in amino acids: CASSINRRLNQPQHF. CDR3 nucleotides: TGTGCCAGTAGTATAAACCGGAGACTCAATCAGCCCCAGCATTTT.